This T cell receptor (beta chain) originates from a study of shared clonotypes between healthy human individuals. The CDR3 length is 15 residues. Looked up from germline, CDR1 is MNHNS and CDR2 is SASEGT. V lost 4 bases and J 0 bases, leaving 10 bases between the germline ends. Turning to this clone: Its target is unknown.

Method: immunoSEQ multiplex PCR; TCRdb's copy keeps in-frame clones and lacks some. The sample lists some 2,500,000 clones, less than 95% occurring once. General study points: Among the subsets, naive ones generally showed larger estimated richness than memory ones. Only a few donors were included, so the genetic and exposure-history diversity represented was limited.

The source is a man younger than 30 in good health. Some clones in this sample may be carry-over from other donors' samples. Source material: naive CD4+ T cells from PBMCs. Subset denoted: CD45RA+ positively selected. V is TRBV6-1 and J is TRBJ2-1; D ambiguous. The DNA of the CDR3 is TGTGCCAGCAGTGTTAGCTTTAGCTCCTACAATGAGCAGTTCTTC. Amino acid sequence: CASSVSFSSYNEQFF.